This T cell receptor beta chain emerged from a study of T cells in Graves' hyperthyroidism and ophthalmopathy. Overall study: Before any treatment, at initial diagnosis, peripheral blood was collected.

Stable hyperthyroidism: no ophthalmopathy progression over 18 months of follow-up. The diagnoses drew upon clinical symptoms, serum thyroxine and TRAb, thyroid ultrasound and orbital computed tomography. With respect to this clonotype: The antigen is unknown.

V was shortened by 3 bases and J by 5 bases, with 11 bases between the two germline ends. CDR1 and CDR2 from the germline V gene are MNHEY and SMNVEV (reference sequence). The CDR3 spans 13 residues. TCR beta CDR3 region amplification was performed from RNA transcripts. With the HTBI primer set, the TCR CDR3 went through a first round of RT-PCR. TCRdb used MiXCR to reprocess the multiplex PCR reads, holding one entry per CDR3 protein. The sample shows fewer than 650,000 distinct CDR3 sequences, 13% to 15% of them seen only once. Overall study findings and caveats: Blood also held most thyroid clonotypes expanded beyond 0.001.

Sample: blood. The receptor's source is a woman aged 40-49 years with Graves' hyperthyroidism. The chain recombines TRBV27 with TRBJ2-7; TRBD2 might be the D (6 bases). This chain's CDR3 is CASSFIGSHEQYF. CDR3 coding DNA: TGTGCCAGCAGTTTTATCGGGAGCCACGAGCAGTACTTC.